Below, 27 T cell receptor beta chains from the same sample are listed, as sequenced in a study of blood T cell repertoires in COVID-19. Clones were read by immunoSEQ multiplex PCR, and TCRdb kept only the in-frame ones, dropping some. The table has about 140,000 clones, roughly 84% seen once; the top ten hold about 5.5%. The material sequenced was PBMCs or T cells enriched from blood (not recorded which). Receptors were obtained from a man aged 40-49 years with acute COVID-19.

This clone was picked up one time. The J gene is TRBJ2-7, the V gene TRBV5-8; TRBD1 matches at 10 bases. The CDR3 length is 16 residues. Germline CDR1 SGHTS, CDR2 YDEGEE. Trimming cost V 7 bases and J 5 bases; bases outside gene matches: 15. CDR3 DNA sequence: TGTGCCAGCGCCCTCAGGGGGACAGGGGAATACCACGAGCAGTACTTC. Amino acids: CASALRGTGEYHEQYF.

The chain uses TRBV28 and TRBJ1-1; 8 nucleotides line up with TRBD1. Germline values: CDR1 MDHEN, CDR2 SYDVKM. The CDR3 runs to 16 residues. The ends lost 2 bases at V and 2 bases at J; junction bases unmatched: 7. The CDR3 nucleotides are TGTGCCAGCAGTTTACCACCAGGGGGCCCTAACACTGAAGCTTTCTTT. Encoded protein: CASSLPPGGPNTEAFF.

The chain uses TRBV6-2 or TRBV6-3 and TRBJ2-7; 9 nucleotides line up with TRBD1. The CDR3 is 15 residues long. Per germline, CDR1 MNHEY and CDR2 SVGEGT. V lost 6 bases to trimming and J lost 5 bases; unmatched junction nucleotides: 11. The CDR3, as DNA: TGTGCCAGCAGCCCCGGGACAGGGAGTCGCAACGAGCAGTACTTC. This gives the protein CASSPGTGSRNEQYF.

J is TRBJ1-2 and V is TRBV6-5, with TRBD1 identical over 11 bases. Trimming removed 4 bases from V and 8 bases from J; junction bases left unmatched: 12. This CDR3 has 16 amino acids. Germline CDR1 MNHEY, CDR2 SVGAGI. The CDR3 here is CASSWGLDRGLGGYTF. The DNA of the CDR3 is TGTGCCAGCAGTTGGGGACTGGACAGGGGGCTGGGAGGCTACACCTTC.

V gene TRBV5-1 combines with J gene TRBJ1-1; D gene uncertain. V shed 4 bases and J shed 2 bases, with 12 bases lying between them. CDR3 length: 14 residues. Germline CDR1 SGHRS, CDR2 YFSETQ. CDR3 region: CASSPSQANTEAFF. For the CDR3, the DNA is TGCGCCAGCAGCCCCTCGCAGGCCAACACTGAAGCTTTCTTT.

The chain combines TRBV24-1 with TRBJ2-1; 8 bases fit TRBD2. The CDR3 has 14 amino acids. Germline CDR1 and CDR2: KGHDR and SFDVKD. V lost 3 bases to trimming and J lost 9 bases; unmatched junction nucleotides: 6. CDR3 loop: CATSDPGTSTEQFF. CDR3 coding DNA: TGTGCCACCAGTGATCCCGGGACTAGTACTGAGCAGTTCTTC.

This clone was seen more than once but under ten times. This chain connects TRBV9 to TRBJ2-1, with a weak D call TRBD1 (5 bases). Germline loops: CDR1 SGDLS, CDR2 YYNGEE. The CDR3 spans 14 residues. Trimming shortened V by 0 bases and J by 3 bases, and 7 bases separated the two germline ends. The CDR3 here is CASSVEGFYNEQFF. CDR3 coding DNA: TGTGCCAGCAGCGTAGAGGGGTTCTACAATGAGCAGTTCTTC.

The rearrangement uses TRBV5-1 and TRBJ1-3, with a weak D call TRBD1 (5 bases). The CDR3 has 16 amino acids. V was pared by 4 bases and J by 0 bases, with 14 bases between. The germline V gene has CDR1 SGHRS and CDR2 YFSETQ. CDR3 loop: CASSPATGFSGNTIYF. Here the CDR3 DNA reads TGCGCCAGCAGCCCAGCCACAGGCTTCTCTGGAAACACCATATATTTT.

The rearrangement joins TRBV27 to TRBJ2-3; 11 positions match TRBD2. V lost 2 bases, J lost 3 bases, and 7 bases stayed unmatched. There are 17 residues in the CDR3. From germline, CDR1 is MNHEY and CDR2 SMNVEV (reference sequence). Written as DNA, the CDR3 is TGTGCCAGCAGTTTAGCCCCAATAGCGGGAGGGACAGATACGCAGTATTTT. Protein product: CASSLAPIAGGTDTQYF.

This clone was detected a few times. The genes are TRBV19 and TRBJ1-5, with 7 bases identical to TRBD1. CDR1 and CDR2 from the germline V gene are LNHDA and SQIVND (reference sequence). This CDR3 has 16 amino acids. With V trimmed by 3 bases and J by 2 bases, 7 bases remained unmatched. The CDR3 loop reads CASSITGVFGNQPQHF. The DNA for the CDR3 is TGTGCCAGTAGTATTACAGGGGTTTTTGGCAATCAGCCCCAGCATTTT.

This clone was counted between two and nine times. The chain links TRBV7-2 to TRBJ1-4; D is undetermined. The CDR3 is made up of 14 amino acids. Trimming stripped 5 bases from V and 7 bases from J, with 14 bases between. CDR1 is SGHTA, CDR2 FQGNSA, per germline. CDR3 protein: CASSPGRFGEKLFF. As DNA, the CDR3 is TGTGCCAGCAGCCCAGGAAGGTTTGGTGAAAAACTGTTTTTT.

The chain carries TRBV4-1 and TRBJ1-2; D call uncertain. Germline-derived CDR1 and CDR2 are MGHRA and YSYEKL. V was trimmed by 1 base and J by 4 bases, leaving 7 bases between them. The CDR3 sequence is 13 residues long. In DNA form, the CDR3 reads TGCGCCAGCAGCCAAGGAGATTCCTATGGCTACACCTTC. It codes for CASSQGDSYGYTF.

The J gene is TRBJ1-5, the V gene TRBV21-1. TRBV21-1 is annotated as a pseudogene. This CDR3 comprises 12 residues. The CDR3 spells CASSTYNQPQHF. The CDR3 DNA is TGTGCCAGCAGCACCTACAATCAGCCCCAGCATTTT.

J is TRBJ1-1 and V is TRBV30; 8 bases line up with TRBD1. This CDR3 has 14 residues. Germline trimming cut 2 bases from V and 1 base from J; bases unmatched to any gene: 3. Germline V gene data show CDR1 as GTSNPN and CDR2 as SVGIG (reference sequence). The CDR3 DNA sequence: TGTGCCTGGAGTCTTACAGGGGGGAACACTGAAGCTTTCTTT. It is translated as CAWSLTGGNTEAFF.

The V gene is TRBV7-2, the J gene TRBJ2-7; TRBD2 matches 10 bases. After removal of 4 bases from V and 6 bases from J, the junction contained 9 bases not matched to a gene. This CDR3 spans 15 amino acids. Germline CDR1 is SGHTA and CDR2 is FQGNSA. The chain's CDR3 is CASSSRASGRSEQYF. CDR3 DNA sequence: TGTGCCAGCAGCTCTAGAGCTAGCGGGAGAAGCGAGCAGTACTTC. Using reference TRBV7-2 and TRBJ2-7 for the parts outside the CDR3, the full variable domain is GAGVSQSPSNKVTEKGKDVELRCDPISGHTALYWYRQSLGQGLEFLIYFQGNSAPDKSGLPSDRFSAERTGGSVSTLTIQRTQQEDSAVYLCASSSRASGRSEQYFGPGTRLTVT.

This clone appeared a single time. The chain is built from TRBV4-1 and TRBJ2-3; tentative D call: TRBD1 (5 bases). The CDR3 covers 16 residues. Germline CDR1 is MGHRA and CDR2 is YSYEKL. V lost 3 bases to trimming and J lost 0 bases, with 13 bases between them. CDR3 region: CASSQQGLLSTDTQYF. The DNA for the CDR3 is TGCGCCAGCAGCCAGCAGGGCCTGCTTAGCACAGATACGCAGTATTTT.

The chain joins TRBV18 to TRBJ1-2; D is possibly TRBD1 (5 bases). CDR1 is KGHSH, CDR2 LQKENI, per germline. The CDR3 has 13 residues. V was trimmed by 5 bases and J by 2 bases, leaving 9 bases between them. CDR3 region: CASSAQGNYGYTF. DNA of the CDR3: TGTGCCAGCTCAGCCCAGGGAAACTATGGCTACACCTTC.

This chain links TRBV10-3 with TRBJ2-6, with a possible D match to TRBD1 (6 bases). The CDR3 spans 16 residues. Germline values: CDR1 ENHRY, CDR2 SYGVKD. Between the trimmed V and J ends, which lost 4 bases and 1 base, there was a span of 11 bases. CDR3 sequence (DNA): TGTGCCATCAGTGCTACAGGGTTTTCTGGGGCCAACGTCCTGACTTTC. Translated, it gives CAISATGFSGANVLTF.

The chain employs TRBV3-1 (or the pseudogene TRBV3-2) and TRBJ2-1, with 9 positions matching TRBD1. The V gene end was trimmed by 1 base and the J gene end by 4 bases; junction bases not matched to a gene: 5. Germline CDR1 reads LGHDT; CDR2 reads YNNKEL (reference sequence). This CDR3 spans 16 amino acids. As DNA, the CDR3 is TGTGCCAGCAGCCAAGTTGGGACAGGGAGGTACAATGAGCAGTTCTTC. Encoded protein: CASSQVGTGRYNEQFF.

The rearrangement joins TRBV3-1 (or the pseudogene TRBV3-2) to TRBJ2-1; the D is unclear. The CDR3 spans 13 residues. Germline V lookup: CDR1 LGHDT, CDR2 YNNKEL (reference sequence). Trimming shortened V by 0 bases and J by 5 bases, and 5 bases separated the two germline ends. The CDR3 here is CASSQDTNNEQFF. CDR3 in DNA: TGTGCCAGCAGCCAAGACACAAACAATGAGCAGTTCTTC.

In DNA, the CDR3 is TGTGCCAGCAGATCAGCGGGACAGGCCTTCAATGAGCAGTTCTTC. This gives the protein CASRSAGQAFNEQFF. This rearrangement joins TRBV28 to TRBJ2-1; D might be TRBD1 (8 bases). The CDR3 is made up of 15 amino acids. The V end was cut by 6 bases, the J end by 6 bases, with 18 bases between. The germline gives CDR1 MDHEN, CDR2 SYDVKM.

The J gene is TRBJ1-1, the V gene TRBV28; D ambiguous. Germline lookup yields CDR1 MDHEN and CDR2 SYDVKM. The CDR3 has 12 residues. V gave up 6 bases and J gave up 8 bases, with 13 bases separating them. This chain's CDR3 is CASSLFGREAFF. The DNA for the CDR3 is TGTGCCAGCAGCCTATTTGGGAGAGAAGCTTTCTTT. The full variable domain, in which reference TRBV28 and TRBJ1-1 provide the parts outside the CDR3, is DVKVTQSSRYLVKRTGEKVFLECVQDMDHENMFWYRQDPGLGLRLIYFSYDVKMKEKGDIPEGYSVSREKKERFSLILESASTNQTSMYLCASSLFGREAFFGQGTRLTVV.

This clone has just one count. This chain links TRBV2 with TRBJ1-5; tentative D call: TRBD1 (5 bases). V dropped 8 bases and J dropped 5 bases, with 16 bases sitting between them. This CDR3 is 14 amino acids long. CDR1 SNHLY and CDR2 FYNNEI come from the germline V gene. Written as DNA, the CDR3 is TGTGCCAGCGCTAGACGCGGGGGGGATCAGCCCCAGCATTTT. Translating it yields CASARRGGDQPQHF.

The chain joins TRBV5-1 to TRBJ2-7; 8 bases align to TRBD2. The junction had 16 bases not matched to a gene; V was cut back by 4 bases and J by 7 bases. Germline loops: CDR1 SGHRS, CDR2 YFSETQ. The CDR3 consists of 16 residues. CDR3 coding DNA: TGCGCCAGCAGCCCATACCCCTCGCGGGAGGAATTAGAGCAGTACTTC. Its translation: CASSPYPSREELEQYF.

This clone was counted a few times. The chain joins TRBV18 to TRBJ2-2; TRBD2 might be the D (6 bases). This CDR3 is built from 16 residues. Per germline, CDR1 KGHSH and CDR2 LQKENI. The V end lost 4 bases, the J end lost 0 bases, and 12 bases lay between the germline ends. The CDR3 nucleotides read TGTGCCAGCTCACACGAACCGGGAGCGAACACCGGGGAGCTGTTTTTT. Residues: CASSHEPGANTGELFF.

This clone was counted a single time. This rearrangement joins TRBV27 to TRBJ2-1; D not certain. The V end was cut by 2 bases, the J end by 2 bases, with 4 bases between. The CDR3 covers 13 residues. Per the germline V gene, CDR1 is MNHEY and CDR2 is SMNVEV (reference sequence). The DNA for the CDR3 is TGTGCCAGCAGTTTAGACACCTACAATGAGCAGTTCTTC. Encoded protein: CASSLDTYNEQFF.

This chain links TRBV19 with TRBJ1-5; D possibly corresponds to TRBD1 (6 bases). The CDR3 is made up of 16 amino acids. V lost 0 bases and J lost 6, with 15 bases in between. Looked up from germline, CDR1 is LNHDA and CDR2 is SQIVND (reference sequence). The CDR3 sequence is CASSIDLRGHRQPQHF. Written as DNA, the CDR3 is TGTGCCAGTAGTATAGACCTACGGGGACATCGTCAGCCCCAGCATTTT.